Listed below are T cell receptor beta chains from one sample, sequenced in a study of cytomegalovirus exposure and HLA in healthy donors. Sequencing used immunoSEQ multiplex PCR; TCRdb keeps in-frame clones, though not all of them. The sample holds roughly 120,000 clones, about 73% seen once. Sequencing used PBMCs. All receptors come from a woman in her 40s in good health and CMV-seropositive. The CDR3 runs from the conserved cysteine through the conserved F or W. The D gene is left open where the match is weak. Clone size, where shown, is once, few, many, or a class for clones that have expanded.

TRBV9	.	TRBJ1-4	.	TGTGCCAGCAGCGTAGGGGGGGCAACTAATGAAAAACTGTTTTTT	CASSVGGATNEKLFF
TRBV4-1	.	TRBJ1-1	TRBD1	TGCGCCAGCAGCCAAGATGGGACGACAGGGGTATGGAACACTGAAGCTTTCTTT	CASSQDGTTGVWNTEAFF
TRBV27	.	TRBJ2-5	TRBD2	TGTGCCAGCAGTCCGACTAGCGAGGGGACCCAGTACTTC	CASSPTSEGTQYF
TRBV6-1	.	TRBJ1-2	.	TGTGCCAGCACCCCGCGACAGGAAACTAACTATGGCTACACCTTC	CASTPRQETNYGYTF
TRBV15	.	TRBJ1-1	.	TGTGCCACCAGCAGAGCTCCAGGTCGGAACACTGAAGCTTTCTTT	CATSRAPGRNTEAFF
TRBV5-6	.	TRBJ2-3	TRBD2	TGTGCCAGCAGCTTACTAACTAGCGGGGTAACAGATACGCAGTATTTT	CASSLLTSGVTDTQYF
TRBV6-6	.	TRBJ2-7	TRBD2	TGTGCCAGCAGTTACGGGCTAGCGGGATACGAGCAGTACTTC	CASSYGLAGYEQYF
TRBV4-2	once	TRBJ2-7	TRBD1	TGTGCCAGCAGCCAGAGACAGGGGGCCTACGAGCAGTACTTC	CASSQRQGAYEQYF
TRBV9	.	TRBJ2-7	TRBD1	TGTGCCAGCAGCGTAGGGACAGGACTTCCCTACGAGCAGTACTTC	CASSVGTGLPYEQYF
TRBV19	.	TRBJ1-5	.	TGTGCCAGTAGGGATGCAGGTTATAGCAATCAGCCCCAGCATTTT	CASRDAGYSNQPQHF
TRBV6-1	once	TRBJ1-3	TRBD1	TGTGCCAGCAGTTCCAAGGACAGGGGAGGAAACACCATATATTTT	CASSSKDRGGNTIYF
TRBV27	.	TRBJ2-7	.	TGTGCCAGCAGCCTTCTGGGGACACACGAGCAGTACTTC	CASSLLGTHEQYF
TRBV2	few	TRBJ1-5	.	TGTGCCAGCAGTTCCGGACAGTCAATTTATAGCAATCAGCCCCAGCATTTT	CASSSGQSIYSNQPQHF
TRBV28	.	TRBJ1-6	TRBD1	TGTGCCACCTCCCGTCCGGGACAGGTCTATAATTCACCCCTCCACTTT	CATSRPGQVYNSPLHF
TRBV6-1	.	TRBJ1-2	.	TGTGCCAGCAGGGACCCAGGGAAAGGCTATGGCTACACCTTC	CASRDPGKGYGYTF
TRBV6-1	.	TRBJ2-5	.	TGTGCCAGCGGGTGGTTGGCAGGGAATGATGAGACCCAGTACTTC	CASGWLAGNDETQYF
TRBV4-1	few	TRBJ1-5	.	TGCGCCAGCAGCCAAGAACGTCAGGGGAAACAGCCCCAGCATTTT	CASSQERQGKQPQHF
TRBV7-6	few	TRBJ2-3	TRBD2	TGTGCCAGCAGCTTAGAACTAGCGGACACAGATACGCAGTATTTT	CASSLELADTDTQYF
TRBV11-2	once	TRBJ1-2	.	TGTGCCAGCAGCTTAGGTTCGTTTTATGGCTACACCTTC	CASSLGSFYGYTF
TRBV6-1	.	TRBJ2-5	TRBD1	TGTGCCAGCAGTAAAGGGACCCGGGACAGGGAAGAGACCCAGTACTTC	CASSKGTRDREETQYF
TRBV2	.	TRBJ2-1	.	TGTGCCAGCAGTGACGGGACAAATAAGTTCTTC	CASSDGTNKFF
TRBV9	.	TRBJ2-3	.	TGTGCCAGCAGCGTTCAAGGGCGGGCAAGCAAGGATACGCAGTATTTT	CASSVQGRASKDTQYF
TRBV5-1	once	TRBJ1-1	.	TGCGCCAGCAGCAGGGGGTCGATGAACACTGAAGCTTTCTTT	CASSRGSMNTEAFF
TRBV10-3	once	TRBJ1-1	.	TGTGCCAGTGGACAGTACAACACTGAAGCTTTCTTT	CASGQYNTEAFF
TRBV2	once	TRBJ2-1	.	TGTGCCAGCAGTGAAGCGAGGAATCAGGGTGGTGAGCAGTTCTTC	CASSEARNQGGEQFF
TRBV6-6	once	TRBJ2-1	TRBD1	TGTGCCAGCAGAAACAGGGGAAATGAGCAGTTCTTC	CASRNRGNEQFF
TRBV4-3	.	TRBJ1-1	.	TGCGCCAGCAGCCTCGAGGCCCTGAACACTGAAGCTTTCTTT	CASSLEALNTEAFF
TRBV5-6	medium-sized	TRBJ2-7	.	TGTGCCAGCAGCTTCCCCGGACAGAGCTCCTACGAGCAGTACTTC	CASSFPGQSSYEQYF
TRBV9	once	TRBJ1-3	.	TGTGCCAGCAGCGTAACGGGAGGAAACACCATATATTTT	CASSVTGGNTIYF
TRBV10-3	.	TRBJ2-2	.	TGTGCCATCAGCGGCGGGCTCTTCGGGGAGCTGTTTTTT	CAISGGLFGELFF
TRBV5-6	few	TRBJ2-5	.	TGTGCCAGCAGCGATGGGGGGTGGACCCAGTACTTC	CASSDGGWTQYF
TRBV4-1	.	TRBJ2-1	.	TGCGCCAGCAGCCAAGGCCTCACAGGCGTCTCATCCTACAATGAGCAGTTCTTC	CASSQGLTGVSSYNEQFF
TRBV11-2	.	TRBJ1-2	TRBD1	TGTGCCAGCAGCCCCGGATCAGGGGGCTATGGCTACACCTTC	CASSPGSGGYGYTF
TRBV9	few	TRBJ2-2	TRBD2	TGTGCCAGCAGCGCGCGGGGGGGCCATCCCGGGGAGCTGTTTTTT	CASSARGGHPGELFF
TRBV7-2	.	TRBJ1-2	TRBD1	TGTGCCAGCAGCCTAGGGACAGGGGGCTATGGCTACACCTTC	CASSLGTGGYGYTF
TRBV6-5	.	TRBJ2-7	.	TGTGCCAGCAGTTACTCGGGACATCCACCCTACGAGCAGTACTTC	CASSYSGHPPYEQYF